These 28 T cell receptor beta chains share one sample of origin, sequenced in a study of early T cells in non-severe SARS-CoV-2 infection. TCRdb re-analysed the 5' RACE reads in MiXCR, keeping a single row per CDR3 protein. This sample carries tens of thousands of distinct CDR3 sequences, more than 15% of them seen once, and the ten largest clones take almost 9%. Sample: whole blood, taken at baseline. Receptors originate from an adult who was a healthcare worker with PCR-confirmed SARS-CoV-2 infection or an uninfected control (not recorded which).

The chain recombines TRBV13 with TRBJ2-1; D is ambiguous. CDR3 length: 13 residues. CDR1 and CDR2 (germline): PRHDT, FYEKMQ (reference sequence). V dropped 4 bases and J dropped 5 bases, with 9 bases sitting between them. The CDR3: CASSSGRNNEQFF. CDR3 sequence (DNA): TGTGCCAGCAGCTCCGGCCGGAACAATGAGCAGTTCTTC.

Only a few counts were recorded for this clonotype. The chain links TRBV24-1 to TRBJ2-7; tentatively, D is TRBD2 (5 bases). Germline V gene sequence: CDR1 KGHDR, CDR2 SFDVKD. The CDR3 is 14 residues long. Trimming took off 5 bases at V and 1 base at J, with 11 bases between the two ends. The CDR3 sequence is CATSAGLPSYEQYF. In nucleotides, the CDR3 is TGTGCCACCAGTGCGGGGTTGCCATCCTACGAGCAGTACTTC.

The V call is TRBV12-3 or TRBV12-4, the J call TRBJ2-2; 14 bases agree with TRBD2. The V gene end was trimmed by 3 bases and the J gene end by 6 bases; junction bases not matched to a gene: 3. This CDR3 comprises 16 residues. The CDR3 spells CASSFRTSGRSGELFF. The CDR3 DNA sequence: TGTGCCAGCAGTTTTCGGACTAGCGGGAGGTCCGGGGAGCTGTTTTTT.

This clonotype was seen a single time. V and J are TRBV10-3 and TRBJ2-3; tentatively, D is TRBD2 (5 bases). Looked up from germline, CDR1 is ENHRY and CDR2 is SYGVKD. This CDR3 contains 12 residues. The V end lost 8 bases, the J end lost 4 bases, and 10 bases lay between the germline ends. The CDR3 DNA reads TGTGCCATCTCCCCTAGCTCAGATACGCAGTATTTT. Protein: CAISPSSDTQYF.

In this sample, this clonotype turned up a few times. V and J are TRBV20-1 and TRBJ1-2; 7 bases are a match to TRBD1. Germline V CDR1 and CDR2: DFQATT, SNEGSKA (reference sequence). V was clipped by 5 bases and J by 3 bases; unmatched bases: 3. The CDR3 extends over 12 amino acids. The CDR3 sequence: CSAPTGDYGYTF. The CDR3 nucleotides are TGCAGTGCTCCAACAGGGGACTATGGCTACACCTTC.

This clonotype appeared many times. This chain links TRBV3-1 with TRBJ2-1, with D possibly being TRBD1 (6 bases). The ends were cut back, 3 bases at V and 7 bases at J, with 13 bases in the middle. Germline CDR1 reads LGHDT; CDR2 reads YNNKEL (reference sequence). This CDR3 has 14 residues. The CDR3: CASSQDSLVNEQFF. CDR3 sequence (DNA): TGTGCCAGCAGCCAGGACAGCTTAGTTAATGAGCAGTTCTTC.

The chain recombines TRBV19 with TRBJ2-3; 7 bases align to TRBD2. The CDR3 extends over 14 amino acids. Germline V gene sequence: CDR1 LNHDA, CDR2 SQIVND (reference sequence). V lost 5 bases and J lost 3; bases outside the gene matches: 5. The CDR3 here is CASSPRRETDTQYF. The CDR3, as DNA: TGTGCCAGTAGTCCACGGCGGGAGACAGATACGCAGTATTTT.

The chain carries TRBV11-1 and TRBJ2-7; D might be TRBD1 (7 bases). Germline loops: CDR1 SGHAT, CDR2 FQDESV (reference sequence). There are 15 residues in the CDR3. Trimming took 3 bases from V and 0 from J, leaving 12 bases between them. CDR3 in amino acids: CASSLAGQPSYEQYF. In DNA, the CDR3 is TGTGCCAGCAGCTTGGCGGGACAGCCCTCCTACGAGCAGTACTTC.

This clonotype was detected ten times or more. The chain links TRBV10-1 to TRBJ2-1; TRBD2 agrees at 8 bases. The CDR3 sequence is 15 residues long. CDR1 and CDR2 from the germline V gene are WNHNN and SYGVQD (reference sequence). J lost 8 bases, V lost 4 bases, and 10 bases had no gene match. The chain's CDR3 is CASSARGGSSYEQFF. The DNA of the CDR3 is TGCGCCAGCAGTGCGCGCGGGGGGAGTAGCTATGAGCAGTTCTTC.

This clonotype has just a few counts. The chain couples TRBV3-1 to TRBJ2-5; D remains unclear. Trimming removed 2 bases at V and 1 base at J, with 8 bases between. Germline V lookup: CDR1 LGHDT, CDR2 YNNKEL (reference sequence). CDR3 size: 14 residues. The DNA of the CDR3 is TGTGCCAGCAGCCAATACAGTCGCCAAGAGACCCAGTACTTC. Its translation: CASSQYSRQETQYF.

This clonotype was recorded a few times. The chain uses TRBV9 and TRBJ2-5, with D perhaps TRBD2 (5 bases). Germline-derived CDR1 and CDR2 are SGDLS and YYNGEE. Trimming left V 0 bases short and J 3 bases short, with 9 bases between. The CDR3 contains 14 residues. The CDR3 DNA reads TGTGCCAGCAGCGTAGGCCCACTAGAAGAGACCCAGTACTTC. Translating it yields CASSVGPLEETQYF.

This clonotype has ten or more counts. V usage is TRBV12-3 or TRBV12-4 and J usage is TRBJ2-1; 8 positions match TRBD1. Unmatched junction bases numbered 3, after V lost 3 bases and J lost 2 bases. The CDR3 covers 15 residues. The CDR3 protein is CASSFWTGPYNEQFF. CDR3 in DNA: TGTGCCAGCAGTTTTTGGACAGGGCCCTACAATGAGCAGTTCTTC.

This clonotype was counted a few times. The chain uses TRBV18 and TRBJ2-7; tentative D call: TRBD1 (6 bases). Trimming took 3 bases from V and 1 from J, leaving 13 bases between them. The CDR3 consists of 15 residues. The germline CDR1 and CDR2 sequences are KGHSH and LQKENI. In nucleotides, the CDR3 is TGTGCCAGCTCACCCCCGAGGGGGAAGTCCTACGAGCAGTACTTC. Translated: CASSPPRGKSYEQYF.

In DNA, the CDR3 is TGCAGTGCATACCAGAACTCACAAGAGACCCAGTACTTC. Protein product: CSAYQNSQETQYF. The chain carries TRBV20-1 and TRBJ2-5; the D is unclear. Germline V gives CDR1 DFQATT, CDR2 SNEGSKA (reference sequence). With 6 bases removed from V and 2 bases from J, the gap between germline ends came to 13 bases. The CDR3 contains 13 residues.

This clonotype was observed a few times. The V call is TRBV11-2, the J call TRBJ2-2; no reliable D call. CDR1 and CDR2 (germline): SGHAT, FQNNGV. V shed 5 bases and J shed 7 bases, with 8 bases lying between them. The CDR3 covers 12 residues. CDR3 region: CASSPVFGELFF. The DNA of the CDR3 is TGTGCCAGCAGCCCAGTTTTCGGGGAGCTGTTTTTT.

The chain carries TRBV28 and TRBJ1-1, with 9 bases lining up with TRBD1. Looked up from germline, CDR1 is MDHEN and CDR2 is SYDVKM. The V gene end was trimmed by 3 bases and the J gene end by 4 bases; junction bases not matched to a gene: 3. The CDR3 totals 14 residues. The CDR3 DNA sequence: TGTGCCAGCAGTTTTTTGGACAGGGGCACTGAAGCTTTCTTT. Residues: CASSFLDRGTEAFF.

This clonotype was seen ten or more times. The rearrangement joins TRBV7-2 to TRBJ2-3; D not resolved. V was pared by 5 bases and J by 3 bases, with 9 bases between. Germline loops: CDR1 SGHTA, CDR2 FQGNSA. The CDR3 runs 13 residues. CDR3 protein: CASSHETTDTQYF. Written as DNA, the CDR3 is TGTGCCAGCAGCCACGAAACAACAGATACGCAGTATTTT.

This chain uses TRBV24-1 with TRBJ2-2, with TRBD1 matching 7 bases. CDR3 size: 15 residues. V gave up 3 bases and J gave up 7 bases; unmatched junction bases: 7. Germline loops: CDR1 KGHDR, CDR2 SFDVKD. Here the CDR3 reads CATSDPRQGHGELFF. DNA for the CDR3: TGTGCCACCAGTGATCCGCGACAGGGACACGGGGAGCTGTTTTTT.

The chain recombines TRBV3-1 with TRBJ2-1; 12 nucleotides match TRBD2. CDR1 is LGHDT, CDR2 YNNKEL, per germline (reference sequence). After removal of 2 bases from V and 8 bases from J, the junction contained 13 bases not matched to a gene. The CDR3 spans 18 residues. The CDR3 loop is CASSQRTSGIGVGYEQFF. The CDR3 coding sequence is TGTGCCAGCAGCCAAAGGACTAGCGGGATCGGGGTGGGCTATGAGCAGTTCTTC.

This clonotype was counted many times. The chain couples TRBV15 to TRBJ1-1; 8 positions match TRBD1. Germline trimming cut 3 bases from V and 4 bases from J; bases unmatched to any gene: 7. The CDR3 extends over 15 amino acids. The germline V gene has CDR1 LNHNV and CDR2 YYDKDF (reference sequence). The CDR3 region has the DNA TGTGCCACCAGCAGTCTCGGACAGGGAGGCACTGAAGCTTTCTTT. Translated: CATSSLGQGGTEAFF.

This clonotype was observed a few times. The rearrangement joins TRBV29-1 to TRBJ2-5; possible D gene TRBD2, 5 bases. The V end was cut by 4 bases, the J end by 5 bases, with 11 bases between. This CDR3 region has 12 residues. Germline V gives CDR1 SQVTM, CDR2 ANQGSEA. Here the CDR3 reads CSVVRTGETQYF. The CDR3 nucleotides are TGCAGCGTTGTTAGGACGGGGGAGACCCAGTACTTC.

This clonotype turned up a few times. The rearrangement uses TRBV29-1 and TRBJ2-7; no definite D call. This CDR3 has 12 amino acids. Germline loops: CDR1 SQVTM, CDR2 ANQGSEA. Deletions cut 4 bases from V and 0 bases from J, with 7 bases between. The CDR3 region is CSVAPNSYEQYF. CDR3 nucleotide sequence: TGCAGCGTTGCTCCGAACTCCTACGAGCAGTACTTC.

In this sample, this clonotype turned up a few times. The genes are TRBV7-9 and TRBJ2-5, with D maybe TRBD1 (5 bases). CDR1 SEHNR and CDR2 FQNEAQ come from the germline V gene (reference sequence). V dropped 2 bases and J dropped 1 base, with 23 bases sitting between them. The CDR3 loop spans 19 amino acids. CDR3 sequence: CASSLIGVESRAIQETQYF. As DNA, the CDR3 is TGTGCCAGCAGCTTAATTGGGGTGGAGAGCAGGGCCATCCAAGAGACCCAGTACTTC.

This chain links TRBV6-1 with TRBJ2-3; D possibly corresponds to TRBD1 (5 bases). Looked up from germline, CDR1 is MNHNS and CDR2 is SASEGT. The length of the CDR3 is 16 residues. V lost 8 bases, J lost 2 bases, and 20 bases lay in between. The CDR3 coding sequence is TGTGCCAGCGAGACGAATCAGGGAAGATCCACAGATACGCAGTATTTT. Translation: CASETNQGRSTDTQYF.

In its sample, this clonotype was seen a few times. The chain is built from TRBV7-8 and TRBJ2-2; no definite D call. Trimming took 0 bases from V and 7 from J, leaving 6 bases between them. The CDR3 covers 13 residues. Germline V CDR1 and CDR2: SGHVS, FQNEAQ. In DNA, the CDR3 is TGTGCCAGCAGCTTAGCTTTCAACGGGGAGCTGTTTTTT. Protein: CASSLAFNGELFF.

A few counts support this clonotype. V gene TRBV5-1 combines with J gene TRBJ1-2; 7 bases are shared with TRBD1. The ends lost 1 base at V and 4 bases at J; junction bases unmatched: 4. Germline V gene data show CDR1 as SGHRS and CDR2 as YFSETQ. The CDR3 covers 14 residues. CDR3 sequence reads: CASSLSTGTYGYTF. CDR3 coding DNA: TGCGCCAGCAGCTTGTCGACAGGGACCTATGGCTACACCTTC.

Points on this clonotype: One end of the junction is discordant with germline, which a read error may explain. CDR3 region: CASSQGLGDTQFF. The DNA for the CDR3 is TGTGCCAGCAGCCAGGGACTAGGAGATACGCAGTTTTTT. V is TRBV7-2 and J is TRBJ2-3; 8 bases map to TRBD2. The CDR3 covers 13 residues. Per the germline V gene, CDR1 is SGHTA and CDR2 is FQGNSA. Full variable domain (missing parts from reference TRBV7-2 and TRBJ2-3): GAGVSQSPSNKVTEKGKDVELRCDPISGHTALYWYRQSLGQGLEFLIYFQGNSAPDKSGLPSDRFSAERTGGSVSTLTIQRTQQEDSAVYLCASSQGLGDTQFFGPGTRLTVL.

V usage is TRBV20-1 and J usage is TRBJ2-1; 9 bases are a match to TRBD1. Unmatched junction bases numbered 10, after V lost 6 bases and J lost 7 bases. This CDR3 is 14 amino acids long. Germline CDR1 DFQATT, CDR2 SNEGSKA (reference sequence). CDR3 sequence: CSASTGTGRNEQFF. CDR3 DNA: TGCAGTGCCTCAACCGGGACAGGGAGGAATGAGCAGTTCTTC.